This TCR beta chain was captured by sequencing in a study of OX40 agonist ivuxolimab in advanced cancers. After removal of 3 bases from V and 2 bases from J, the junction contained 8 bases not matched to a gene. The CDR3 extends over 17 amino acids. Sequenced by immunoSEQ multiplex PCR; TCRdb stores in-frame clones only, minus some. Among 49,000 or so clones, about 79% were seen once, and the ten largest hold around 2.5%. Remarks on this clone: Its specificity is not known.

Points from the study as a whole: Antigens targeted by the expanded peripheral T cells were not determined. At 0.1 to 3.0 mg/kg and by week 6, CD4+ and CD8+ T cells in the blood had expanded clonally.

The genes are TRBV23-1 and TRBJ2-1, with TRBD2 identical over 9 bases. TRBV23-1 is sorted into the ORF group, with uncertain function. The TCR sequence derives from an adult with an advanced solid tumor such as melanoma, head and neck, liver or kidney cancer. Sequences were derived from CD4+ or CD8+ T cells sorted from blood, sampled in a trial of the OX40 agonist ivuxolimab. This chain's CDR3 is CASSQLERGAAYNEQFF. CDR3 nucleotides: TGCGCCAGCAGTCAGTTAGAGCGGGGGGCCGCCTACAATGAGCAGTTCTTC.